The clone carrying this T cell receptor beta chain showed up just once. Sequencing was performed with immunoSEQ multiplex PCR; in TCRdb, only in-frame clones are kept and a portion is missing. Among about 410,000 clones, 80% to 95% were seen once, and the ten largest hold 6% to 7%. These data are taken from a study of control samples from healthy donors and cancer patients. The germline CDR1 and CDR2 sequences are MGHRA and YSYEKL. The V and J ends lost 3 bases and 3 bases, in that order; junction bases with no gene match: 2. This CDR3 comprises 17 residues. The V and J genes are TRBV4-1 and TRBJ2-1; TRBD2 aligns across 16 bases. Sequenced input: PBMCs. The TCR was taken from a man aged 35 to 55 with head and neck cancer. The CDR3 is CASSQGTSGRDYNEQFF. In DNA form, the CDR3 reads TGCGCCAGCAGCCAGGGGACTAGCGGGAGGGACTACAATGAGCAGTTCTTC.